Presented here are 11 T cell receptor beta chains from one specimen sequenced in a study of cytomegalovirus exposure and HLA in healthy donors. It was with 60 Vbeta and 13 Jbeta primers that the PCR ran. Clones were read by immunoSEQ multiplex PCR, and TCRdb kept only the in-frame ones, dropping some. The sample shows approximately 110,000 clones, about four fifths of them seen only once. Sequencing input: PBMCs. The receptors shown here come from a man aged 25 to 40 in good health and CMV-seropositive.

In nucleotides, the CDR3 is TGTGCCAGCAGCGCGCCCCCGGGACTAGCGGACACAGATACGCAGTATTTT. Translating it yields CASSAPPGLADTDTQYF. The chain joins TRBV9 to TRBJ2-3; 11 nucleotides align to TRBD2. CDR1 and CDR2 (germline): SGDLS, YYNGEE. J gave up 2 bases and V 3 bases, and 8 bases lay outside the gene matches. The CDR3 covers 17 residues.

The chain uses TRBV29-1 and TRBJ2-3, with D maybe TRBD2 (7 bases). The CDR3 extends over 15 amino acids. V lost 1 base, J lost 5 bases, and 16 bases lay in between. The germline V gene encodes CDR1 SQVTM and CDR2 ANQGSEA. Written as DNA, the CDR3 is TGCAGCGTTGAAGGGTCGGGGGGCTGGGGAGATACGCAGTATTTT. Its translation is CSVEGSGGWGDTQYF.

The rearrangement joins TRBV12-5 to TRBJ1-1, with 7 bases lining up with TRBD1. The trim removed 1 base at V and 6 bases at J, leaving 8 bases unmatched. Looked up from germline, CDR1 is LGHNT and CDR2 is FRNRAP. This CDR3 spans 15 amino acids. DNA for the CDR3: TGTGCTAGTGGTTTGGCCTACAGGGGAGAGGCTGAAGCTTTCTTT. This encodes CASGLAYRGEAEAFF.

The chain is built from TRBV2 and TRBJ1-1; 7 bases match TRBD1. J was trimmed by 4 bases and V by 4 bases; bases with no gene match: 3. Germline assignment: CDR1 SNHLY and CDR2 FYNNEI. This CDR3 has 13 residues. The CDR3 region has the DNA TGTGCCAGCAGTGGACAGGGCGGCACTGAAGCTTTCTTT. This sequence encodes CASSGQGGTEAFF.

V is TRBV29-1 and J is TRBJ1-2; no clear D gene. CDR3 length equals 13 residues. Trimming cost V 4 bases and J 2 bases, with 11 bases left between them. CDR1 SQVTM and CDR2 ANQGSEA come from the germline V gene. CDR3 sequence (DNA): TGCAGCGTTGCCACCGGGGAAAACTATGGCTACACCTTC. It specifies CSVATGENYGYTF.

The chain joins TRBV5-4 to TRBJ1-3; 10 bases agree with TRBD1. Germline values: CDR1 SGHNT, CDR2 YYREEE (reference sequence). Trimming took 4 bases from V and 0 from J; bases not matched to a gene: 7. CDR3 length equals 17 residues. The CDR3 DNA sequence: TGTGCCAGCAGCGGGGGGACAGGGGATTTCTCTGGAAACACCATATATTTT. This sequence encodes CASSGGTGDFSGNTIYF.

The chain recombines TRBV4-1 with TRBJ2-7; 9 bases match TRBD1. The V gene's germline CDR1 is MGHRA and CDR2 YSYEKL. V lost 3 bases and J lost 7; bases outside the gene matches: 10. The CDR3 runs 15 residues. The DNA for the CDR3 is TGCGCCAGCAGCCACCCGGGACAGGGTCGTCGTGAGCAGTACTTC. Its protein product is CASSHPGQGRREQYF.

The chain combines TRBV7-3 with TRBJ2-3; D not certain. V was trimmed by 4 bases and J by 0 bases, leaving 5 bases between them. CDR3 size: 13 residues. Looked up from germline, CDR1 is SGHTA and CDR2 is FQGTGA. As DNA, the CDR3 is TGTGCCAGCAGCTCGTTTAGCACAGATACGCAGTATTTT. Protein sequence: CASSSFSTDTQYF. Full variable domain (remainder filled in from reference TRBV7-3 and TRBJ2-3): GAGVSQTPSNKVTEKGKYVELRCDPISGHTALYWYRQSLGQGPEFLIYFQGTGAADDSGLPNDRFFAVRPEGSVSTLKIQRTERGDSAVYLCASSSFSTDTQYFGPGTRLTVL.

The V and J genes are TRBV7-9 and TRBJ2-5; TRBD1 agrees at 9 bases. Germline V CDR1 and CDR2: SEHNR, FQNEAQ (reference sequence). The V gene end was trimmed by 4 bases and the J gene end by 5 bases; junction bases not matched to a gene: 8. The CDR3 totals 15 residues. CDR3 sequence reads: CASSSRDREGETQYF. CDR3 DNA: TGTGCCAGCAGCTCCCGGGACAGGGAAGGGGAGACCCAGTACTTC.

The chain employs TRBV5-4 and TRBJ1-5; weak D call: TRBD1 (5 bases). V was trimmed by 3 bases and J by 7 bases, leaving 11 bases between them. Germline V CDR1 and CDR2: SGHNT, YYREEE (reference sequence). The CDR3 runs to 13 residues. The CDR3 region is CASSSRGEQPQHF. For the CDR3, the DNA is TGTGCCAGCAGCTCAAGGGGCGAACAGCCCCAGCATTTT.

This chain joins TRBV5-1 and TRBJ2-1; weak D call: TRBD2 (6 bases). In germline, CDR1 is SGHRS, CDR2 YFSETQ. The CDR3 consists of 15 residues. V dropped 4 bases and J dropped 1 base, with 12 bases sitting between them. CDR3 residues: CASSPLGGSYNEQFF. CDR3 nucleotide sequence: TGCGCCAGCAGCCCCTTGGGGGGATCCTACAATGAGCAGTTCTTC.